This TCR beta chain comes out of a study of T cell repertoires and HLA-DP antigens. The CDR3 extends over 18 amino acids. Trimming removed 5 bases from V and 0 bases from J; junction bases left unmatched: 15. Germline CDR1 reads SGHDT; CDR2 reads YYEEEE. Clones were read by immunoSEQ multiplex PCR, and TCRdb kept only the in-frame ones, dropping some. This sample yields some 89,000 clones, of which roughly 86% are seen a single time; 1.7% belongs to the top ten. As for this clone: Its antigen is unidentified.

The clonotype comes from a man aged 50-59 years in good health and CMV-seronegative. The chain recombines TRBV5-6 with TRBJ2-7, with TRBD1 matching over 9 bases. The sample taken for sequencing was CD4+ T cells from PBMCs. CDR3: CASSLDRGSIRSSYEQYF. DNA of the CDR3: TGTGCCAGCAGTTTAGACAGGGGGAGCATTAGGAGCTCCTACGAGCAGTACTTC.